The clone carrying this TCR beta chain has more than one count but fewer than ten. Antigen specificity is unknown. Individual cDNA molecules were tagged with unique molecular identifiers, the study reported. TCRdb ran MiXCR on the 5' RACE reads and lists one entry per CDR3 protein. The table has 80,000 or so distinct CDR3 sequences, more than 12% seen once. This specimen comes from a study of early T cells in non-severe SARS-CoV-2 infection. Points from the study as a whole: A preference for anti-spike CD8 responses marked VDJdb matching, which missed private and CD4 specificities.

CDR3 length equals 18 residues. V lost 2 bases to trimming and J lost 2 bases; unmatched junction nucleotides: 12. Germline CDR1 SGHVS, CDR2 FNYEAQ. The receptor comes from an adult who was a healthcare worker with PCR-confirmed SARS-CoV-2 infection or an uninfected control (not recorded which). J is TRBJ2-3 and V is TRBV7-6; 8 nucleotides match TRBD2. The sequenced sample was whole blood. CDR3 protein: CASSLRGGTSGHTDTQYF. The CDR3 nucleotides read TGTGCCAGCAGCTTAAGGGGTGGAACTAGCGGCCACACAGATACGCAGTATTTT.